This T cell receptor beta chain was obtained from a study of beta chain features in type 1 diabetes. The V and J ends lost 2 bases and 7 bases, in that order; junction bases with no gene match: 12. The CDR3 is 17 residues long. Germline V gene sequence: CDR1 MNHEY, CDR2 SMNVEV (reference sequence). Investigators reverse transcribed all isolated RNA, so they sequenced expressed TCRB transcripts. Method: immunoSEQ multiplex PCR; TCRdb's copy keeps in-frame clones and lacks some. This sample has 400,000 to 550,000 clones, with 9.5% to 12% found just once. The chain carries TRBV27 and TRBJ2-7, with TRBD1 identical over 12 bases. Sequencing was done on a sample of naive CD4+ T cells from blood. This clonotype was obtained from a woman aged 18-29 years in good health. Written as DNA, the CDR3 is TGTGCCAGCAGTTTAGGGACAGGGGGCTCCCTCTTCAAAGAGCAGTACTTC. Protein: CASSLGTGGSLFKEQYF.